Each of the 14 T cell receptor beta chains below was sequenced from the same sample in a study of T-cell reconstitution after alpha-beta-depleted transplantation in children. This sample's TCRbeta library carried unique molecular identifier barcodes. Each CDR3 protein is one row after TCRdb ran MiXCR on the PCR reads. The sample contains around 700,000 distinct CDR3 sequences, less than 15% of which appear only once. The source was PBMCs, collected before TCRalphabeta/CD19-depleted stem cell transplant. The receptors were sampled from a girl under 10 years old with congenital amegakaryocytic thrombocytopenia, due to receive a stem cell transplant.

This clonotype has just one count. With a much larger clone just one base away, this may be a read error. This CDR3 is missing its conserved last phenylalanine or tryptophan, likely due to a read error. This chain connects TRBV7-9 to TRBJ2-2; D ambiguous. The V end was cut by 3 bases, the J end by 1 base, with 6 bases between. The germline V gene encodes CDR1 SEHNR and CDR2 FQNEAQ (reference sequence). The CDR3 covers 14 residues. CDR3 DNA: TGTGCCAGCAGCTTTCGGCGGAACACCGGGGAGCTGTTTATT. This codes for CASSFRRNTGELFI.

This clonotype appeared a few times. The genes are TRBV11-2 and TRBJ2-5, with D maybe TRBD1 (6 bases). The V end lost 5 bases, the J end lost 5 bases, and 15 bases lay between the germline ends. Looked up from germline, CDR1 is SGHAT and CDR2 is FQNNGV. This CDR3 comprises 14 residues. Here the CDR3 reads CASSTHRVRETQYF. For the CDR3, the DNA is TGTGCCAGCAGCACTCACAGGGTCCGGGAGACCCAGTACTTC.

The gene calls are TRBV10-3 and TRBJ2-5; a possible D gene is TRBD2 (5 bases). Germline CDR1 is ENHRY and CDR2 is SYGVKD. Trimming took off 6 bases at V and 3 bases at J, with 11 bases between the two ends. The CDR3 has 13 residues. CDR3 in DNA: TGTGCCATCAGGGAGACTACAGAAGAGACCCAGTACTTC. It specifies CAIRETTEETQYF.

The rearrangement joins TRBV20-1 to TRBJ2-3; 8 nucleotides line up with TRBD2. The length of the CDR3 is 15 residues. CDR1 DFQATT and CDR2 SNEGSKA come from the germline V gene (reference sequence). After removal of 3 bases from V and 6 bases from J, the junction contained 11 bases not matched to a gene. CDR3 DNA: TGCAGTGCTAGGGCTTCGGGAGGGCCCTCGGATACGCAGTATTTT. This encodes CSARASGGPSDTQYF.

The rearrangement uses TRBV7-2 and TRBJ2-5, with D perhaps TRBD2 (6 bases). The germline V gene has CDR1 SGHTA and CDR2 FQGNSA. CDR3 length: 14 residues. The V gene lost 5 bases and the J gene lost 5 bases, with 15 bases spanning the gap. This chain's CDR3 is CASSPHLGGETQYF. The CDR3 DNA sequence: TGTGCCAGCAGCCCTCACCTAGGAGGGGAGACCCAGTACTTC.

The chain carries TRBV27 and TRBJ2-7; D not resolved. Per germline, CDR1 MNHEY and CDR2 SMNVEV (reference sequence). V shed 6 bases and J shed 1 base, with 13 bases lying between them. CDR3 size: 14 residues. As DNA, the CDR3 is TGTGCCAGCAGGCCCCAGGAGATTTCCTACGAGCAGTACTTC. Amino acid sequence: CASRPQEISYEQYF.

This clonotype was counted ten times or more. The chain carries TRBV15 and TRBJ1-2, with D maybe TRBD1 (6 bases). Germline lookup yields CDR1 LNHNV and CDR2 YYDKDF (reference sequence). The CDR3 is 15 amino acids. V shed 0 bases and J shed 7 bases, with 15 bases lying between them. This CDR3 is CATSRDRVQGRGYTF. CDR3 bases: TGTGCCACCAGCAGAGACAGGGTACAGGGTCGTGGCTACACCTTC. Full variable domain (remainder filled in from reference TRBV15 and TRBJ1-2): DAMVIQNPRYQVTQFGKPVTLSCSQTLNHNVMYWYQQKSSQAPKLLFHYYDKDFNNEADTPDNFQSRRPNTSFCFLDIRSPGLGDTAMYLCATSRDRVQGRGYTFGSGTRLTVV.

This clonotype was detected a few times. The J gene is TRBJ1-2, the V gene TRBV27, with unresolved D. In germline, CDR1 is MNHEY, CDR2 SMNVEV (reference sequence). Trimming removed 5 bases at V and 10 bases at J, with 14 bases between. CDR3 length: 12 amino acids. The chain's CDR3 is CASSPLTGNYTF. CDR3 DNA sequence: TGTGCCAGCAGTCCCCTGACGGGAAACTACACCTTC.

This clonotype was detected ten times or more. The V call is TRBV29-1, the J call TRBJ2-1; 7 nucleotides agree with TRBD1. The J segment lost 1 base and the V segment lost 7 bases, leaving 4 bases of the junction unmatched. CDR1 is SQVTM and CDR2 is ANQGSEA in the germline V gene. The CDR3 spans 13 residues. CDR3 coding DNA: TGCAGCGCACAGGGGTTTTCCTACAATGAGCAGTTCTTC. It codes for CSAQGFSYNEQFF.

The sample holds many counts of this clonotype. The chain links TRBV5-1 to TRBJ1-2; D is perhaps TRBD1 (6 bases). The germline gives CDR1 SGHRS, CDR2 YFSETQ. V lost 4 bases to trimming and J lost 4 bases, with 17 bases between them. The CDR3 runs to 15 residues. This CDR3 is CASSLSSGDIYGYTF. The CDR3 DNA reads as TGCGCCAGCAGCCTATCTTCAGGGGACATCTATGGCTACACCTTC.

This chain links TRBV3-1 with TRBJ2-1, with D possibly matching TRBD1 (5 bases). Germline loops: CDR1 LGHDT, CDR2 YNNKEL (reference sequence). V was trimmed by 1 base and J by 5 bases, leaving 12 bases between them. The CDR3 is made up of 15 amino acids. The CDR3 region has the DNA TGTGCCAGCAGCCAAGTAGCACAGGTAGACAATGAGCAGTTCTTC. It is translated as CASSQVAQVDNEQFF.

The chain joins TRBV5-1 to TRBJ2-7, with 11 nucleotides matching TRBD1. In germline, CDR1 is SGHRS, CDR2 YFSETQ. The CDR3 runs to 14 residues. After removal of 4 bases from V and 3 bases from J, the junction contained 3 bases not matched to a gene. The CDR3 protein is CASSGTGGIYEQYF. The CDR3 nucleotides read TGCGCCAGCAGCGGGACAGGGGGGATCTACGAGCAGTACTTC.

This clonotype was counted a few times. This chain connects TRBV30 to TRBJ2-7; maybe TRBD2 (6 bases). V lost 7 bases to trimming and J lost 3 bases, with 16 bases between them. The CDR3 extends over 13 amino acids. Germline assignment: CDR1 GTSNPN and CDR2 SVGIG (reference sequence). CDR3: CAFAWGVGYEQYF. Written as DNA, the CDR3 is TGTGCCTTCGCATGGGGGGTAGGCTACGAGCAGTACTTC.

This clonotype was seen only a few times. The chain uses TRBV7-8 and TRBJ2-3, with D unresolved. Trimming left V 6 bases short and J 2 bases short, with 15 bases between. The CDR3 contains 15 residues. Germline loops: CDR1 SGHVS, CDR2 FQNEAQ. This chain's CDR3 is CASRPTRTPTDTQYF. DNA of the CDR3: TGTGCCAGCAGACCAACTCGGACCCCCACAGATACGCAGTATTTT. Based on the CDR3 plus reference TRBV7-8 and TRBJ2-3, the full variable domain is GAGVSQSPRYKVAKRGQDVALRCDPISGHVSLFWYQQALGQGPEFLTYFQNEAQLDKSGLPSDRFFAERPEGSVSTLKIQRTQQEDSAVYLCASRPTRTPTDTQYFGPGTRLTVL.